The 31 T cell receptor beta chains below come from one sample, sequenced in a study of T cells expressing NK-cell markers. TCRdb reanalyzed the 5' RACE reads and collapses them to one entry per CDR3 protein, without DNA. Reported are some 440,000 distinct CDR3 sequences; the ten largest clones contain over 1.3%. The specimen sequenced was blood T cells: a sorted CD56 or NKG2C T cell subset, CD4+ or CD8+ T cells, or bulk PBMC T cells (not recorded which). These receptors were collected from a woman between 50 and 59 years old in good health.

This rearrangement joins TRBV24-1 to TRBJ2-1. The CDR3 is 17 amino acids. Germline V gene data show CDR1 as KGHDR and CDR2 as SFDVKD. This CDR3 reads CATSDSLKREGLDEQFF.

This rearrangement joins TRBV6-6 to TRBJ1-1; TCRdb indicates TRBD1, and absent DNA this call remains unverified. Germline V CDR1 and CDR2: MNHNY, SVGAGI (reference sequence). CDR3 length: 14 amino acids. The CDR3 is CASRPLGVNTEAFF.

The CDR3 here is CASSDSGSQYF. This sequence joins TRBV6-5 and TRBJ2-4; there is no DNA to check the TCRdb D call of TRBD2. The CDR3 loop spans 11 amino acids. The germline V gene has CDR1 MNHEY and CDR2 SVGAGI.

The chain carries TRBV29-1 and TRBJ2-5; TCRdb's D call of TRBD2 is untestable without DNA. From germline, CDR1 is SQVTM and CDR2 ANQGSEA. This CDR3 is built from 13 residues. The CDR3 spells CSGRRGRQETQYF.

This chain joins TRBV6-2 or TRBV6-3 and TRBJ2-5; the D call from TCRdb, TRBD2, cannot be confirmed without DNA. Per germline, CDR1 MNHEY and CDR2 SVGEGT. The CDR3 is 18 residues long. CDR3 sequence reads: CASSGRNRLAGIQETQYF.

V and J are TRBV20-1 and TRBJ2-3. Germline lookup yields CDR1 DFQATT and CDR2 SNEGSKA (reference sequence). This CDR3 has 14 amino acids. CDR3 sequence reads: CSARDPATGDTQYF.

The genes are TRBV14 and TRBJ2-4. Germline CDR1 is SGHDN and CDR2 is FVKESK. This CDR3 is built from 16 residues. The CDR3 here is CASSQGPSLAKNIQYF.

The chain joins TRBV18 to TRBJ1-1. CDR3 length: 12 residues. Germline CDR1 reads KGHSH; CDR2 reads LQKENI. The CDR3 region is CASSPAIAEAFF.

The rearrangement links TRBV29-1 to TRBJ2-4. The CDR3 is 12 amino acids. Germline values: CDR1 SQVTM, CDR2 ANQGSEA. The CDR3 region is CSVEGSENIQYF.

The genes are TRBV7-9 and TRBJ2-7; TCRdb gives TRBD2 as the D gene, but with no DNA this cannot be confirmed. Germline CDR1 is SEHNR and CDR2 is FQNEAQ (reference sequence). The CDR3 totals 14 residues. The CDR3: CATLGGVGRAEQYF.

The J gene is TRBJ2-1, the V gene TRBV7-2; TCRdb names TRBD2, which stays unverified in the absence of DNA. CDR1 and CDR2 from the germline V gene are SGHTA and FQGNSA. The CDR3 spans 15 residues. Here the CDR3 reads CASSFNSGSYNEQFF.

The chain has TRBV4-1 and TRBJ1-5. This CDR3 region has 16 residues. CDR1 and CDR2 (germline): MGHRA, YSYEKL. This CDR3 is CASSQRLGLSNQPQHF.

This sequence joins TRBV6-5 and TRBJ2-1; TCRdb's D call, TRBD1, is unchecked because there is no DNA. From germline, CDR1 is MNHEY and CDR2 SVGAGI. There are 14 residues in the CDR3. CDR3 amino acids: CASSGQGLINEQFF.

The V gene is TRBV20-1, the J gene TRBJ2-1; with no DNA, the TCRdb D assignment of TRBD2 cannot be verified. The germline gives CDR1 DFQATT, CDR2 SNEGSKA (reference sequence). The CDR3 runs 14 residues. The CDR3 here is CSALLTEEASEQFF.

This sequence joins TRBV11-2 and TRBJ2-1; TCRdb indicates TRBD1, and absent DNA this call remains unverified. CDR1 SGHAT and CDR2 FQNNGV come from the germline V gene. The length of the CDR3 is 16 residues. The CDR3 here is CASSLDSGLRNNEQFF.

The chain couples TRBV20-1 to TRBJ2-2; the D gene TCRdb calls, TRBD1, cannot be checked with no DNA. CDR1 DFQATT and CDR2 SNEGSKA come from the germline V gene (reference sequence). The CDR3 spans 14 residues. The CDR3 sequence is CSAPRTGTTGELFF.

V usage is TRBV12-3 or TRBV12-4 and J usage is TRBJ1-1; TCRdb outputs TRBD1, but without DNA this stays unchecked. This CDR3 has 14 amino acids. CDR3 region: CASRNIRVNTEAFF.

The V call is TRBV30, the J call TRBJ1-1; no DNA is available, so the TRBD1 call from TCRdb remains unchecked. The CDR3 is 12 residues long. Germline V gene lookup returns CDR1 GTSNPN and CDR2 SVGIG (reference sequence). The CDR3: CAAVTGRGQAFF.

The chain carries TRBV29-1 and TRBJ1-1. The CDR3 runs 14 residues. Germline V gene lookup returns CDR1 SQVTM and CDR2 ANQGSEA. The CDR3 sequence: CSVRRELLNTEAFF.

The CDR3 reads CASSRQGVSGGGYTF. This rearrangement joins TRBV6-5 to TRBJ1-2; TCRdb gives TRBD1 as the D gene, but with no DNA this cannot be confirmed. This CDR3 has 15 residues. Germline V lookup: CDR1 MNHEY, CDR2 SVGAGI.

The chain couples TRBV5-5 to TRBJ1-6. The CDR3 runs to 13 residues. Germline CDR1 and CDR2: SGHKS and YYEKEE (reference sequence). The CDR3: CASSVVGNSPLHF.

The V gene is TRBV20-1, the J gene TRBJ2-5; TCRdb returns TRBD1, unconfirmable since there is no DNA. The germline gives CDR1 DFQATT, CDR2 SNEGSKA (reference sequence). This CDR3 has 13 amino acids. The CDR3 sequence: CSARDRGSETQYF.

The chain couples TRBV3-1 to TRBJ2-1; TCRdb's D call, TRBD1, is unchecked because there is no DNA. From germline, CDR1 is LGHDT and CDR2 YNNKEL (reference sequence). The CDR3 is 16 residues long. The CDR3 region is CASSQESRVSYNEQFF.

V is TRBV29-1 and J is TRBJ1-2; there is no DNA to check the TCRdb D call of TRBD1. The CDR3 consists of 12 residues. CDR1 and CDR2 from the germline V gene are SQVTM and ANQGSEA. The CDR3 here is CSVALTGLGYTF.

V gene TRBV13 combines with J gene TRBJ2-1; there is no DNA to check the TCRdb D call of TRBD1. CDR1 and CDR2 from the germline V gene are PRHDT and FYEKMQ (reference sequence). CDR3 length: 16 amino acids. Here the CDR3 reads CASRTPGQTHYNEQFF.

This chain links TRBV7-2 with TRBJ1-4; the TRBD1 assignment by TCRdb is unverifiable without DNA. The CDR3 sequence is 16 residues long. Germline V gene data show CDR1 as SGHTA and CDR2 as FQGNSA. The CDR3 here is CASSLGQGAANEKLFF.

The chain links TRBV20-1 to TRBJ1-2; TCRdb designates TRBD1, a call that cannot be tested without DNA. CDR1 is DFQATT, CDR2 SNEGSKA, per germline (reference sequence). This CDR3 spans 13 amino acids. The CDR3 sequence is CSAPGQGGRGYTF.

J is TRBJ2-2 and V is TRBV4-1. The CDR3 is 11 residues long. Germline CDR1 reads MGHRA; CDR2 reads YSYEKL. This chain's CDR3 is CASSQNRVLFF.

The chain has TRBV24-1 and TRBJ2-5; TCRdb picks TRBD2, but there is no DNA to check that call. This CDR3 contains 14 residues. Looked up from germline, CDR1 is KGHDR and CDR2 is SFDVKD. The CDR3 loop is CATAGSGMEETQYF.

This chain links TRBV7-2 with TRBJ1-1; TCRdb reports TRBD1, a call that lacks DNA to check it against. The germline CDR1 and CDR2 sequences are SGHTA and FQGNSA. The length of the CDR3 is 16 residues. The CDR3 reads CASSPIPGQKSTEAFF.

The chain uses TRBV14 and TRBJ1-6; no DNA is available, so the TRBD1 call from TCRdb remains unchecked. CDR1 SGHDN and CDR2 FVKESK come from the germline V gene. CDR3 length: 15 amino acids. CDR3 residues: CASSQATAYNSPLHF.